This T cell receptor (beta chain) is from a study of blood T cell repertoires in COVID-19. Study overall: Samples of COVID-19 (acute and convalescent) were obtained from the United States, Italy and Spain.

How the authors handled the data: Amplification of reference gene primers was used by the study to estimate nucleated cell counts. Here immunoSEQ multiplex PCR was the method, and the copy in TCRdb shows in-frame clones only, minus some. V and J calls and clone size follow that table, whereas D and trimming were derived from the DNA. The table lists about 210,000 clones, over 70% of them singletons. The length of the CDR3 is 11 residues. The germline V gene encodes CDR1 SGHAT and CDR2 FQNNGV. V lost 8 bases to trimming and J lost 8 bases, with 10 bases between them. The material sequenced was peripheral blood. This TCR was sampled from a man in his fifties with active or convalescent COVID-19. The gene calls are TRBV11-2 and TRBJ2-1, with a possible D match to TRBD2 (6 bases). CDR3 DNA: TGTGCCAGCGGGCTAGCGTATGAGCAGTTCTTC. It codes for CASGLAYEQFF.